These 7 T cell receptor beta chains originate from one sample sequenced in a study of blood T cell repertoires in COVID-19. Sequenced by immunoSEQ multiplex PCR; TCRdb stores in-frame clones only, minus some. The table shows roughly 50,000 clones, with approximately 84% occurring only once. The specimen was peripheral blood. These receptors all come from a human donor with active COVID-19. The donor label of this sample is uncertain.

This clone was counted only a few times. The chain employs TRBV13 and TRBJ1-5; no clear D gene. The germline V and J ends were trimmed by 4 bases and 2 bases, with 6 bases remaining between them. This CDR3 contains 13 residues. The V gene's germline CDR1 is PRHDT and CDR2 FYEKMQ (reference sequence). CDR3 amino acids: CASSYGGNQPQHF. The CDR3 DNA reads as TGTGCCAGCAGCTACGGAGGCAATCAGCCCCAGCATTTT.

The CDR3 DNA follows: TGTGCCAGCAGCCACAGAGTCCACTATGGCTACACCTTC. Its translation is CASSHRVHYGYTF. The chain links TRBV6-5 to TRBJ1-2; D is unclear. Per germline, CDR1 MNHEY and CDR2 SVGAGI. The CDR3 extends over 13 amino acids. V was shortened by 6 bases and J by 3 bases, with 11 bases between the two germline ends.

The chain recombines TRBV19 with TRBJ1-1, with D uncertain. The CDR3 has 13 residues. Germline V lookup: CDR1 LNHDA, CDR2 SQIVND (reference sequence). V was trimmed by 2 bases and J by 0 bases, leaving 4 bases between them. The CDR3 is CASSIYMNTEAFF. CDR3 DNA: TGTGCCAGTAGTATATACATGAACACTGAAGCTTTCTTT.

Regarding this clone: One end of the junction is discordant with germline, which a read error may explain. The chain carries TRBV3-1 (or the pseudogene TRBV3-2) and TRBJ2-7; D may be TRBD1 (6 bases). This CDR3 region has 16 residues. The germline CDR1 and CDR2 sequences are LGHDT and YNNKEL (reference sequence). DNA for the CDR3: TGTGCCAGCAGCCGAGCAAACCCGGACAGCCCCTACGCGCAGTACTTC. This codes for CASSRANPDSPYAQYF.

The rearrangement uses TRBV4-1 and TRBJ2-2; TRBD2 matches 9 bases. CDR1 and CDR2 from the germline V gene are MGHRA and YSYEKL. The CDR3 covers 16 residues. V was clipped by 4 bases and J by 0 bases; unmatched bases: 3. The CDR3 DNA sequence: TGCGCCAGCAGCCCTTCTAGCGGGGCGAACACCGGGGAGCTGTTTTTT. It encodes CASSPSSGANTGELFF.

V usage is TRBV19 and J usage is TRBJ1-3, with a tentative D call TRBD1 (6 bases). Per the germline V gene, CDR1 is LNHDA and CDR2 is SQIVND (reference sequence). V lost 4 bases to trimming and J lost 0 bases, with 16 bases between them. This CDR3 contains 17 residues. The CDR3 protein is CASSTTPRGDSGNTIYF. Here the CDR3 DNA reads TGTGCCAGTAGTACAACCCCCAGGGGTGACTCTGGAAACACCATATATTTT.

The chain joins TRBV6-5 to TRBJ2-2, with D perhaps TRBD1 (5 bases). V was clipped by 5 bases and J by 4 bases, with 8 bases between them. The germline V gene encodes CDR1 MNHEY and CDR2 SVGAGI. CDR3 size: 13 residues. The CDR3 region has the DNA TGTGCCAGCAGTCTTCAGGGCACCGGGGAGCTGTTTTTT. Translating gives CASSLQGTGELFF.